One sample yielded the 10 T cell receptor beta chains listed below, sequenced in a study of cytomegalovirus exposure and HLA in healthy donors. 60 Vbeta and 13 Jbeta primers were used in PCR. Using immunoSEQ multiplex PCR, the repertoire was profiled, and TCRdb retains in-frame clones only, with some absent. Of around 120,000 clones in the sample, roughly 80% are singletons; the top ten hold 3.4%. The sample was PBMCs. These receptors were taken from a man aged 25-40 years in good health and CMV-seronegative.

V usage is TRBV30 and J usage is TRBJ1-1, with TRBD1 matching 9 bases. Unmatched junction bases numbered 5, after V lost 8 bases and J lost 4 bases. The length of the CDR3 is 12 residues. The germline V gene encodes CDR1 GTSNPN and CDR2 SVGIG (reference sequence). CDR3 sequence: CARDRVGTEAFF. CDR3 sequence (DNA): TGTGCCCGGGACAGGGTCGGCACTGAAGCTTTCTTT. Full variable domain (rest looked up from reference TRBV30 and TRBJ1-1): SQTIHQWPATLVQPVGSPLSLECTVEGTSNPNLYWYRQAAGRGLQLLFYSVGIGQISSEVPQNLSASRPQDRQFILSSKKLLLSDSGFYLCARDRVGTEAFFGQGTRLTVV.

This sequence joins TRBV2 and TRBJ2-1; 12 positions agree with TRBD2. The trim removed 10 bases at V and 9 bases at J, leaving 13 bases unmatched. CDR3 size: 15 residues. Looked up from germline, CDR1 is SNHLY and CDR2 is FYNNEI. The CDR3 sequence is CAIQRSSGGVGEQFF. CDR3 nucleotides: TGTGCCATCCAGAGGTCTAGCGGGGGGGTCGGTGAGCAGTTCTTC.

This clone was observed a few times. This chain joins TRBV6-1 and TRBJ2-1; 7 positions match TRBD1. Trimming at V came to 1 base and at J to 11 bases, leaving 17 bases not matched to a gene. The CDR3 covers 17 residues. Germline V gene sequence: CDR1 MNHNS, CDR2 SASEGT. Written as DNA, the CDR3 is TGTGCCAGCAGTGAAGGGCATGACAGGGTTCAAAACCGGAAGCAGTTCTTC. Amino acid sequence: CASSEGHDRVQNRKQFF.

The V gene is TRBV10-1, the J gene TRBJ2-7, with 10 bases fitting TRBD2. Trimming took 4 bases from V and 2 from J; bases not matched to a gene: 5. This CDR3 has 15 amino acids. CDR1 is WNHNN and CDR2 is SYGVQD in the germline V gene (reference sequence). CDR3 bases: TGCGCCAGCAGTGGGACTAGCGGCAGGGCCTACGAGCAGTACTTC. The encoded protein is CASSGTSGRAYEQYF.

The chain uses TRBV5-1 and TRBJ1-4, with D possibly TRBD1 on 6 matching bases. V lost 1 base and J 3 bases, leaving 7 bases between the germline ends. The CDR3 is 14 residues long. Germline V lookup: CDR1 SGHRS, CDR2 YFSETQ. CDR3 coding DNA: TGCGCCAGCAGCTTGTCAGGGGCTAATGAAAAACTGTTTTTT. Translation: CASSLSGANEKLFF.

CDR3 loop: CASSVASGRFREQYF. In DNA, the CDR3 is TGTGCCAGCAGTGTCGCTAGCGGGAGGTTTCGCGAGCAGTACTTC. The chain employs TRBV2 and TRBJ2-7; TRBD2 matches at 11 bases. Germline V gene sequence: CDR1 SNHLY, CDR2 FYNNEI. The V and J ends lost 4 bases and 6 bases, in that order; junction bases with no gene match: 8. This CDR3 has 15 amino acids.

As DNA, the CDR3 is TGTGCCAGCACCTCACTTAACCCCGGGACTCTCGGGCAGTACTTC. Translating it yields CASTSLNPGTLGQYF. J is TRBJ2-7 and V is TRBV7-9, with D possibly matching TRBD2 (6 bases). The V gene lost 7 bases and the J gene lost 9 bases, with 25 bases spanning the gap. The CDR3 runs 15 residues. Looked up from germline, CDR1 is SEHNR and CDR2 is FQNEAQ (reference sequence).

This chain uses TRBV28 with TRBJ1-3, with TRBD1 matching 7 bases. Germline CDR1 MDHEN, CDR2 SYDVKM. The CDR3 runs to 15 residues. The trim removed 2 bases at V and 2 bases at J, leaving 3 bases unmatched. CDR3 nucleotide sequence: TGTGCCAGCAGTTTACCAGGGGGACCTGGAAACACCATATATTTT. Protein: CASSLPGGPGNTIYF.

The DNA for the CDR3 is TGTGCCAGCTCACCGGACAGGGGGAACGATGGCTACACCTTC. This gives the protein CASSPDRGNDGYTF. The chain is built from TRBV18 and TRBJ1-2; 10 bases agree with TRBD1. Germline lookup yields CDR1 KGHSH and CDR2 LQKENI. CDR3 size: 14 residues. V lost 3 bases to trimming and J lost 6 bases; unmatched junction nucleotides: 4.

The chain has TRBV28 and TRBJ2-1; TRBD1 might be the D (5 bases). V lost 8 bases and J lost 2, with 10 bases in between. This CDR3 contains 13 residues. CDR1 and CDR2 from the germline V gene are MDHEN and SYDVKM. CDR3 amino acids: CASCLDTYNEQFF. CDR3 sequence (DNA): TGTGCCAGCTGCCTGGACACCTACAATGAGCAGTTCTTC.